A single sample gave rise to the 26 T cell receptor beta chains below, sequenced in a study of blood T cell repertoires in COVID-19. Repertoires were generated with immunoSEQ multiplex PCR, while TCRdb's copy carries only in-frame clones and drops some. Seen here are about 230,000 clones, about 85% observed once, and the top ten hold about an eighth. The specimen sequenced was peripheral blood. Receptors were obtained from a woman under 30 who had recovered from COVID-19.

V usage is TRBV19 and J usage is TRBJ1-2; a possible D gene is TRBD1 (6 bases). Germline V lookup: CDR1 LNHDA, CDR2 SQIVND (reference sequence). Trimming pared 8 bases from V and 1 base from J, leaving 11 bases between. The CDR3 is 13 residues long. The CDR3 is CASEPRGNYGYTF. The CDR3 nucleotides are TGTGCCAGTGAACCCAGGGGTAACTATGGCTACACCTTC. Together with reference TRBV19 and TRBJ1-2, the CDR3 gives the full variable domain: DGGITQSPKYLFRKEGQNVTLSCEQNLNHDAMYWYRQDPGQGLRLIYYSQIVNDFQKGDIAEGYSVSREKKESFPLTVTSAQKNPTAFYLCASEPRGNYGYTFGSGTRLTVV.

The J gene is TRBJ1-1, the V gene TRBV20-1; tentatively, D is TRBD1 (6 bases). Germline V gives CDR1 DFQATT, CDR2 SNEGSKA (reference sequence). The ends were cut back, 0 bases at V and 11 bases at J, with 10 bases in the middle. The CDR3 contains 11 residues. CDR3 sequence (DNA): TGCAGTGCTAGAGATCAGGGGTGGGCTTTCTTT. Translated: CSARDQGWAFF.

This chain's CDR3 is CASSGQGGFDTYGYTF. CDR3 bases: TGTGCCAGCAGTGGACAGGGGGGGTTCGACACCTATGGCTACACCTTC. This rearrangement joins TRBV6-1 to TRBJ1-2; 9 positions match TRBD1. Germline values: CDR1 MNHNS, CDR2 SASEGT. The CDR3 loop spans 16 amino acids. The junction had 10 bases not matched to a gene; V was cut back by 4 bases and J by 4 bases.

The chain is built from TRBV4-3 and TRBJ2-7; no definite D call. The V end lost 0 bases, the J end lost 2 bases, and 11 bases lay between the germline ends. The CDR3 contains 15 residues. Germline values: CDR1 LGHNA, CDR2 YSLEER. CDR3 nucleotide sequence: TGCGCCAGCAGCCAAGATATGGGCCAGGCCTACGAGCAGTACTTC. Protein product: CASSQDMGQAYEQYF.

This chain connects TRBV13 to TRBJ2-3; possible D gene TRBD2, 6 bases. Trimming stripped 4 bases from V and 0 bases from J, with 11 bases between. Looked up from germline, CDR1 is PRHDT and CDR2 is FYEKMQ (reference sequence). CDR3 size: 15 residues. This CDR3 reads CASSSGLTSTDTQYF. The CDR3 region has the DNA TGTGCCAGCAGCTCGGGACTGACTAGCACAGATACGCAGTATTTT.

The rearrangement uses TRBV7-6 and TRBJ2-1, with D possibly being TRBD2 (5 bases). This CDR3 has 15 amino acids. Trimming shortened V by 4 bases and J by 0 bases, and 10 bases separated the two germline ends. The germline V gene has CDR1 SGHVS and CDR2 FNYEAQ. CDR3 sequence (DNA): TGTGCCAGCAGCTCCCGGGGATACTCCTACAATGAGCAGTTCTTC. Protein sequence: CASSSRGYSYNEQFF.

V is TRBV11-1 and J is TRBJ1-2; 7 nucleotides agree with TRBD1. CDR3 size: 13 residues. V was pared by 5 bases and J by 5 bases, with 5 bases of the junction left unmatched. Per germline, CDR1 SGHAT and CDR2 FQDESV (reference sequence). The CDR3 loop is CASSPGQRYGYTF. CDR3 in DNA: TGTGCCAGCAGCCCGGGACAGAGGTATGGCTACACCTTC.

The chain joins TRBV4-3 to TRBJ2-7; 8 positions match TRBD2. Germline loops: CDR1 LGHNA, CDR2 YSLEER. J was trimmed by 2 bases and V by 0 bases; bases with no gene match: 3. The length of the CDR3 is 15 residues. This CDR3 is CASSQDGTRTYEQYF. The CDR3 DNA reads as TGCGCCAGCAGCCAAGATGGGACTAGGACCTACGAGCAGTACTTC.

This clone was detected only once. The chain has TRBV6-1 and TRBJ2-1; 14 bases fit TRBD2. The length of the CDR3 is 16 residues. The junction had 6 bases not matched to a gene; V was cut back by 2 bases and J by 9 bases. CDR1 and CDR2 from the germline V gene are MNHNS and SASEGT. Here the CDR3 reads CASSEIGLAGGSEQFF. In DNA form, the CDR3 reads TGTGCCAGCAGTGAAATCGGACTAGCGGGAGGATCTGAGCAGTTCTTC.

V and J are TRBV5-4 and TRBJ2-7, with TRBD2 matching over 8 bases. This CDR3 comprises 14 residues. Germline V lookup: CDR1 SGHNT, CDR2 YYREEE (reference sequence). V lost 5 bases and J lost 3; bases outside the gene matches: 7. The CDR3 protein is CASSSSGRFYEQYF. The CDR3 nucleotides are TGTGCCAGCAGTTCTAGCGGGCGTTTCTACGAGCAGTACTTC.

V gene TRBV5-1 combines with J gene TRBJ2-3, with D possibly being TRBD1 (6 bases). Germline lookup yields CDR1 SGHRS and CDR2 YFSETQ. This CDR3 spans 16 amino acids. V lost 0 bases, J lost 0 bases, and 11 bases lay in between. Written as DNA, the CDR3 is TGCGCCAGCAGCTTGGGGGACAAGCTAAGCACAGATACGCAGTATTTT. This encodes CASSLGDKLSTDTQYF.

The rearrangement uses TRBV7-9 and TRBJ2-1; 8 nucleotides agree with TRBD1. This CDR3 contains 16 residues. Trimming removed 5 bases from V and 6 bases from J; junction bases left unmatched: 12. The germline gives CDR1 SEHNR, CDR2 FQNEAQ (reference sequence). The CDR3 nucleotides read TGTGCCAGCAGCCCTGACCCCCAGGACAGGGTCAATGAGCAGTTCTTC. Its translation is CASSPDPQDRVNEQFF.

CDR3 in amino acids: CASSLGGSSEAFF. The DNA for the CDR3 is TGTGCCAGCAGTTTAGGGGGCTCCAGTGAAGCTTTCTTT. The chain has TRBV2 and TRBJ1-1; 7 bases align to TRBD1. The CDR3 is 13 residues long. Losses at the gene ends were 5 bases for V and 7 bases for J; bases not matched to a gene: 7. The germline V gene has CDR1 SNHLY and CDR2 FYNNEI.

The J gene is TRBJ1-2, the V gene TRBV7-9; D remains ambiguous. The CDR3 runs 13 residues. V lost 2 bases and J 3 bases, leaving 7 bases between the germline ends. Germline V lookup: CDR1 SEHNR, CDR2 FQNEAQ (reference sequence). In DNA, the CDR3 is TGTGCCAGCAGCTTATCAACAGACTATGGCTACACCTTC. This encodes CASSLSTDYGYTF. Variable domain in full (rest from reference TRBV7-9 and TRBJ1-2): DTGVSQNPRHKITKRGQNVTFRCDPISEHNRLYWYRQTLGQGPEFLTYFQNEAQLEKSRLLSDRFSAERPKGSFSTLEIQRTEQGDSAMYLCASSLSTDYGYTFGSGTRLTVV.

This clone was picked up one time. This chain uses TRBV7-8 with TRBJ2-1, with 13 bases lining up with TRBD2. The V and J ends lost 1 base and 4 bases, in that order; junction bases with no gene match: 7. Germline V gene lookup returns CDR1 SGHVS and CDR2 FQNEAQ. The CDR3 is 18 amino acids. The CDR3 here is CASSLVTSGRASYNEQFF. The CDR3 nucleotides are TGTGCCAGCAGCTTAGTTACTAGCGGGAGGGCCTCTTACAATGAGCAGTTCTTC.

This clone came up once. The chain links TRBV27 to TRBJ1-2; D is perhaps TRBD1 (5 bases). The germline V gene encodes CDR1 MNHEY and CDR2 SMNVEV (reference sequence). There are 13 residues in the CDR3. V shed 3 bases and J shed 6 bases, with 11 bases lying between them. CDR3 in DNA: TGTGCCAGCAGTTTTGGGCAGGGTGATGGCTACACCTTC. Encoded protein: CASSFGQGDGYTF.

This chain uses TRBV19 with TRBJ2-1; a weak D match, TRBD2 (5 bases). There are 14 residues in the CDR3. CDR1 is LNHDA and CDR2 is SQIVND in the germline V gene (reference sequence). V was clipped by 6 bases and J by 0 bases, with 9 bases between them. As DNA, the CDR3 is TGTGCCAGTAGCCCCGGACTCTCCTACAATGAGCAGTTCTTC. As protein: CASSPGLSYNEQFF.

In this sample, this clone turned up a few times. DNA for the CDR3: TGCAGTGCTAACTACTACGAGCAGTACTTC. Amino acid sequence: CSANYYEQYF. This chain joins TRBV20-1 and TRBJ2-7; D remains ambiguous. Trimming took off 4 bases at V and 3 bases at J, with 4 bases between the two ends. The CDR3 consists of 10 residues. From germline, CDR1 is DFQATT and CDR2 SNEGSKA (reference sequence).

Remarks on this clone: A read error is the likely source, as a far larger clone sits one nucleotide away. This sequence joins TRBV7-3 and TRBJ2-2, with 10 bases identical to TRBD1. Germline-derived CDR1 and CDR2 are SGHTA and FQGTGA. This CDR3 contains 15 residues. With 3 bases clipped from V and 3 bases from J, the junction kept 1 base outside the gene matches. CDR3 loop: CASSFGTGDTGELFF. The CDR3 bases are TGTGCCAGCAGCTTCGGGACAGGGGACACCGGGGAGCTGTTTTTT.

There are a few counts of this clone. The V gene is TRBV7-2, the J gene TRBJ1-4; no definite D call. Deletions cut 2 bases from V and 8 bases from J, with 12 bases between. Germline CDR1 is SGHTA and CDR2 is FQGNSA. This CDR3 contains 14 residues. This CDR3 reads CASSLNSQVEKLFF. CDR3 DNA sequence: TGTGCCAGCAGCTTAAACAGTCAAGTAGAAAAACTGTTTTTT.

The CDR3, as DNA: TGTGCCAGCAGCGTTCAAGGGGGCCTGAACAATGAGCAGTTCTTC. It encodes CASSVQGGLNNEQFF. V is TRBV9 and J is TRBJ2-1, with 7 bases fitting TRBD1. The CDR3 runs to 15 residues. CDR1 and CDR2 from the germline V gene are SGDLS and YYNGEE. Trimming cost V 2 bases and J 5 bases; bases outside gene matches: 7.

The chain recombines TRBV25-1 with TRBJ2-1; 9 nucleotides agree with TRBD2. This CDR3 contains 18 residues. The trim removed 3 bases at V and 8 bases at J, leaving 17 bases unmatched. CDR1 and CDR2 from the germline V gene are MGHDK and SYGVNS. For the CDR3, the DNA is TGTGCCAGCAGTGACCTGCCTTTAGCGGGAGTACCAAATCATGAGCAGTTCTTC. It yields the protein CASSDLPLAGVPNHEQFF.

The chain employs TRBV5-1 and TRBJ2-1, with 10 bases that match TRBD1. CDR1 and CDR2 from the germline V gene are SGHRS and YFSETQ. The CDR3 extends over 14 amino acids. V shed 4 bases and J 6 bases; nucleotides not matched to a gene: 4. In nucleotides, the CDR3 is TGCGCCAGCAGCATCGGGACAGGGGTCAATGAGCAGTTCTTC. This translates into CASSIGTGVNEQFF.

This clone was counted once. The CDR3 DNA is TGTGCCAGCAGCACGACAGGGTATGGCAATCAGCCCCAGCATTTT. As protein: CASSTTGYGNQPQHF. The chain has TRBV6-4 and TRBJ1-5; TRBD1 agrees at 7 bases. The ends lost 6 bases at V and 2 bases at J; junction bases unmatched: 7. Germline V gene lookup returns CDR1 MRHNA and CDR2 SNTAGT. CDR3 length: 15 residues.

This clone occurred once. One end of the junction is discordant with germline, which a read error may explain. The gene calls are TRBV13 and TRBJ2-7, with a possible D match to TRBD2 (5 bases). In germline, CDR1 is PRHDT, CDR2 FYEKMQ (reference sequence). The CDR3 loop spans 15 amino acids. The CDR3 is CASSLGLASSHEQYF. The CDR3 DNA is TGTGCCAGCAGCTTAGGCCTAGCCTCCTCCCACGAGCAGTACTTC.

The rearrangement joins TRBV2 to TRBJ1-1, with a tentative D call TRBD1 (5 bases). Germline V lookup: CDR1 SNHLY, CDR2 FYNNEI. Trimming removed 6 bases at V and 7 bases at J, with 9 bases between. The CDR3 runs to 11 residues. CDR3 protein: CASSPTVEAFF. DNA of the CDR3: TGTGCCAGCAGCCCGACAGTTGAAGCTTTCTTT.